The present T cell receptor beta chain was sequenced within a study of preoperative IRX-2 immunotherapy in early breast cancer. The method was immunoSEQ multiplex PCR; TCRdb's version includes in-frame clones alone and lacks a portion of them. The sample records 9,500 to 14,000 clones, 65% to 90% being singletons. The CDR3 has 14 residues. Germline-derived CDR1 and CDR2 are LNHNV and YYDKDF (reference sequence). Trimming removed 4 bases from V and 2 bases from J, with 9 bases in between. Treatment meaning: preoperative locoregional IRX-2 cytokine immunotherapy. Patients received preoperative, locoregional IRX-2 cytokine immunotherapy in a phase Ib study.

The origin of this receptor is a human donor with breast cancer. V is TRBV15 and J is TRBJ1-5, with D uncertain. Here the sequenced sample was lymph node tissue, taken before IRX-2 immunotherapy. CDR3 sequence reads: CATSKVLGNQPQHF. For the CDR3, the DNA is TGTGCCACCAGCAAGGTGCTGGGCAATCAGCCCCAGCATTTT.